These 15 T cell receptor beta chains were all obtained from the same sample, sequenced in a study of cytomegalovirus exposure and HLA in healthy donors. The PCR was carried out with 60 Vbeta primers and 13 Jbeta primers. Data came from immunoSEQ multiplex PCR; TCRdb stores just in-frame clones and leaves some out. The sample contains around 130,000 clones, about 70% of which appear only once. Specimen: PBMCs. Source of these receptors: a woman aged 40 to 55 in good health and CMV-seropositive.

The chain carries TRBV15 and TRBJ1-1; the D gene is possibly TRBD1 (5 bases). The CDR3 consists of 14 residues. Germline V gene data show CDR1 as LNHNV and CDR2 as YYDKDF (reference sequence). Trimming cost V 5 bases and J 4 bases, with 14 bases left between them. CDR3 protein: CATSGRGVFTEAFF. Here the CDR3 DNA reads TGTGCCACCAGCGGGCGGGGGGTCTTCACTGAAGCTTTCTTT.

The V and J genes are TRBV28 and TRBJ1-1; possibly TRBD1 for D (6 bases). The ends were cut back, 5 bases at V and 1 base at J, with 8 bases in the middle. This CDR3 comprises 13 residues. Germline V CDR1 and CDR2: MDHEN, SYDVKM. CDR3 region: CASSRGQNTEAFF. For the CDR3, the DNA is TGTGCCAGCAGTCGGGGACAGAACACTGAAGCTTTCTTT.

V usage is TRBV5-4 and J usage is TRBJ1-3; D may be TRBD1 (5 bases). CDR3 size: 16 residues. The germline V gene has CDR1 SGHNT and CDR2 YYREEE (reference sequence). V was pared by 1 base and J by 4 bases, with 15 bases between. The CDR3 DNA follows: TGTGCCAGCAGCTTGACCGCGACAGACCCAGGAAACACCATATATTTT. Translation: CASSLTATDPGNTIYF.

This clone appeared a single time. The CDR3 loop reads CASSHGQGSNEAFF. Here the CDR3 DNA reads TGTGCCAGTAGTCACGGACAGGGAAGTAATGAAGCTTTCTTT. The gene calls are TRBV19 and TRBJ1-1; 8 nucleotides line up with TRBD1. Germline V gene sequence: CDR1 LNHDA, CDR2 SQIVND (reference sequence). CDR3 size: 14 residues. The junction had 9 bases not matched to a gene; V was cut back by 5 bases and J by 7 bases.

This sequence joins TRBV7-2 and TRBJ2-7; weak D call: TRBD2 (7 bases). Germline lookup yields CDR1 SGHTA and CDR2 FQGNSA. Trimming stripped 0 bases from V and 3 bases from J, with 15 bases between. The CDR3 length is 16 residues. The CDR3: CASSLADHREGYEQYF. DNA for the CDR3: TGTGCCAGCAGCTTAGCGGATCACAGGGAGGGCTACGAGCAGTACTTC.

The rearrangement uses TRBV7-2 and TRBJ1-3; 8 nucleotides align to TRBD1. The germline CDR1 and CDR2 sequences are SGHTA and FQGNSA. The ends lost 1 base at V and 0 bases at J; junction bases unmatched: 2. This CDR3 spans 16 amino acids. CDR3 amino acids: CASSLGTGLSGNTIYF. CDR3 sequence (DNA): TGTGCCAGCAGCTTAGGGACAGGGCTCTCTGGAAACACCATATATTTT.

V is TRBV7-9 and J is TRBJ1-1; possibly TRBD1 for D (6 bases). V was shortened by 0 bases and J by 7 bases, with 21 bases between the two germline ends. Germline values: CDR1 SEHNR, CDR2 FQNEAQ (reference sequence). The CDR3 has 17 amino acids. The CDR3 DNA follows: TGTGCCAGCAGCTTAGCACAGGGATTCGAGGTCCGAAATGAAGCTTTCTTT. It codes for CASSLAQGFEVRNEAFF.

The V call is TRBV27, the J call TRBJ2-3; the match to TRBD2 covers 11 bases. V lost 7 bases and J lost 8; bases outside the gene matches: 8. This CDR3 contains 14 residues. CDR1 MNHEY and CDR2 SMNVEV come from the germline V gene (reference sequence). The CDR3 spells CASTLSGGAGTQYF. CDR3 sequence (DNA): TGTGCCAGCACTCTTAGCGGGGGGGCGGGTACGCAGTATTTT.

This clone appeared a single time. This chain links TRBV28 with TRBJ1-5, with TRBD1 matching over 7 bases. This CDR3 is 15 amino acids long. Losses at the gene ends were 4 bases for V and 0 bases for J; bases not matched to a gene: 3. In germline, CDR1 is MDHEN, CDR2 SYDVKM. CDR3 loop: CASSSDRYSNQPQHF. CDR3 DNA: TGTGCCAGCAGTTCGGACAGGTATAGCAATCAGCCCCAGCATTTT.

The gene calls are TRBV28 and TRBJ2-4; 13 positions agree with TRBD2. V dropped 3 bases and J dropped 2; count of bases not matched to a gene: 7. This CDR3 contains 18 residues. CDR1 and CDR2 (germline): MDHEN, SYDVKM. In DNA form, the CDR3 reads TGTGCCAGCAGTTTTCAACAGACTAGCGGGGGGCCCAAAAACATTCAGTACTTC. Encoded protein: CASSFQQTSGGPKNIQYF.

The rearrangement joins TRBV7-2 to TRBJ1-1, with 8 bases fitting TRBD1. The CDR3 extends over 13 amino acids. V shed 2 bases, J shed 8 bases, and the junction held 4 bases outside the gene matches. CDR1 and CDR2 from the germline V gene are SGHTA and FQGNSA. In DNA form, the CDR3 reads TGTGCCAGCAGCTTACAGGGGGCATCGGAAGCTTTCTTT. Its protein product is CASSLQGASEAFF.

This clone has a single count. This sequence joins TRBV2 and TRBJ1-1; no clear D gene. Germline lookup yields CDR1 SNHLY and CDR2 FYNNEI. This CDR3 is 14 amino acids long. V lost 8 bases and J lost 0, with 13 bases in between. This CDR3 reads CASLLTAVNTEAFF. Here the CDR3 DNA reads TGTGCCAGCCTCTTGACGGCGGTGAACACTGAAGCTTTCTTT.

This chain links TRBV6-1 with TRBJ1-3; tentative D call: TRBD1 (5 bases). V lost 4 bases and J 0 bases, leaving 19 bases between the germline ends. CDR3 length: 18 residues. Germline V gives CDR1 MNHNS, CDR2 SASEGT. CDR3 in DNA: TGTGCCAGCAGTGCCCGTCCCCCCCGCGGGACCTCTGGAAACACCATATATTTT. This translates into CASSARPPRGTSGNTIYF.

CDR3 sequence: CASSGRGTSGCEQYF. CDR3 in DNA: TGTGCCAGCAGCGGACGAGGGACTAGCGGCTGCGAGCAGTACTTC. The chain recombines TRBV6-5 with TRBJ2-7, with 11 bases that match TRBD2. CDR3 length: 15 amino acids. With V trimmed by 6 bases and J by 6 bases, 10 bases remained unmatched. Germline values: CDR1 MNHEY, CDR2 SVGAGI.

Notes on this clone: This same CDR3 is encoded by further DNA sequences in the sample. This chain connects TRBV5-1 to TRBJ2-7; 9 nucleotides match TRBD1. Germline CDR1 SGHRS, CDR2 YFSETQ. V was clipped by 3 bases and J by 4 bases; unmatched bases: 2. The CDR3 has 13 residues. CDR3 sequence reads: CASSSGQGYEQYF. CDR3 coding DNA: TGCGCCAGCAGCTCCGGACAGGGGTACGAGCAGTACTTC. Full variable domain (remainder filled in from reference TRBV5-1 and TRBJ2-7): KAGVTQTPRYLIKTRGQQVTLSCSPISGHRSVSWYQQTPGQGLQFLFEYFSETQRNKGNFPGRFSGRQFSNSRSEMNVSTLELGDSALYLCASSSGQGYEQYFGPGTRLTVT.